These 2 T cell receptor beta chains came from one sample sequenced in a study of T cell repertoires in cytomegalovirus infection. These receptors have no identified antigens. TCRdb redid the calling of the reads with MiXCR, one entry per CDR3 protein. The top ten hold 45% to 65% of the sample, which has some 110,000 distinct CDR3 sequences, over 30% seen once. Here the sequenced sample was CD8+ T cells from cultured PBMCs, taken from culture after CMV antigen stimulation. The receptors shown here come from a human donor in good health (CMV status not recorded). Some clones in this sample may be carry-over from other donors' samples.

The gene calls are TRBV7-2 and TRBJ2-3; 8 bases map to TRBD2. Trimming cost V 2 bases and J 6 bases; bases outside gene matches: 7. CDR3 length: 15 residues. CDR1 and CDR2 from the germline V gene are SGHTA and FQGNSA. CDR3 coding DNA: TGTGCCAGCAGCTTATTCGGGGGGGGGTATGATACGCAGTATTTT. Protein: CASSLFGGGYDTQYF.

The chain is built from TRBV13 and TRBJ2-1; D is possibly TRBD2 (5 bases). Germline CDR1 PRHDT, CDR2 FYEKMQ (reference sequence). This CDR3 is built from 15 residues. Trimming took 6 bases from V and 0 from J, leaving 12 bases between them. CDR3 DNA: TGTGCCAGCAGTTCGGACTTGAGCTCCTACAATGAGCAGTTCTTC. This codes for CASSSDLSSYNEQFF.